This T cell receptor (beta chain) was retrieved from a study of blood T cell repertoires in COVID-19. Study-level information: Material from acute and convalescent COVID-19 was sourced from the United States, Italy and Spain. Sample material is recorded as cDNA or gDNA derived from T cells, B-cell-depleted T cells, or PBMCs.

Source study methods: Using reference gene primer amplification, nucleated cell counts were estimated. The assay was immunoSEQ multiplex PCR, and TCRdb's table has in-frame clones only and misses some. The V and J calls and clone size come from that table; D and trimming were worked out from the DNA. The sample shows around 130,000 clones, around 87% of them seen only once. Germline loops: CDR1 ENHRY, CDR2 SYGVKD. The CDR3 extends over 16 amino acids. V lost 3 bases and J lost 0, with 14 bases in between. V usage is TRBV10-3 and J usage is TRBJ1-2, with D possibly matching TRBD1 (5 bases). The material sequenced was peripheral blood. The sequence derives from a woman aged 60-75 years with acute or convalescent COVID-19. The CDR3 region is CAISDTNRQANYGYTF. The CDR3 bases are TGTGCCATCAGTGATACGAACAGGCAAGCTAACTATGGCTACACCTTC.